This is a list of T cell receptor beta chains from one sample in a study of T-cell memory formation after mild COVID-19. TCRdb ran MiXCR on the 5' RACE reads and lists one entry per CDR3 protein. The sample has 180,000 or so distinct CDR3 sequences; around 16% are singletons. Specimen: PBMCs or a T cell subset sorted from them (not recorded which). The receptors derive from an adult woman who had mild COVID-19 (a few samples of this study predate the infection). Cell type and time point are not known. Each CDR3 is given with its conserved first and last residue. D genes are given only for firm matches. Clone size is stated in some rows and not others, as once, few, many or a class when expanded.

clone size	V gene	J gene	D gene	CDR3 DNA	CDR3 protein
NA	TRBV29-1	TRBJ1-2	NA	TGCAGCGTTGTATCGGGGGGCAGCTCTAACTATGGCTACACCTTC	CSVVSGGSSNYGYTF
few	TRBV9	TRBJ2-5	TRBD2	TGTGCCAGCAGCGTAGCTAGCGGGTCCAGGGAGACCCAGTACTTC	CASSVASGSRETQYF
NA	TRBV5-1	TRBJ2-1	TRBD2	TGCGCCAGCAGCCTCTCACTCCTAGCGGGGACGGAGCAGTTCTTC	CASSLSLLAGTEQFF
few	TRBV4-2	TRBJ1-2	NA	TGTGCCAGCAGCCTACAACTAGGCAGAATGACGAACTATGGCTACACCTTC	CASSLQLGRMTNYGYTF
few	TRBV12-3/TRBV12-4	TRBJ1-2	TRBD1	TGTGCCAGCAGTTCCACCGACAGGGCGGGCTATGGCTACACCTTC	CASSSTDRAGYGYTF
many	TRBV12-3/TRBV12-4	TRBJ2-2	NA	TGTGCCAGCAGTCCCGCAGACCGTTACACCGGGGAGCTGTTTTTT	CASSPADRYTGELFF
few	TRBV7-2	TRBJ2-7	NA	TGTGCCAGCAGCCTCCTTCGTATAGACGAGCAGTACTTC	CASSLLRIDEQYF
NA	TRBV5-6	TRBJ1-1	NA	TGTGCCAGCAGCTTGTCCCAGACGAACACTGAAGCTTTCTTT	CASSLSQTNTEAFF
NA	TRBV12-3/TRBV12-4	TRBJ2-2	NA	TGTGCCAGCACTCCCAAGGGGGGCCTAATCGGCGGGGAGCTGTTTTTT	CASTPKGGLIGGELFF
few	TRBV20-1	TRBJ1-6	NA	TGCAGTGCTAGAGATTTAAGACTCAGCTATAATTCACCCCTCCACTTT	CSARDLRLSYNSPLHF
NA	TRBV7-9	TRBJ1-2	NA	TGTGCCAGCAGCTTAGCGGGGAGAGGCTACACCTTC	CASSLAGRGYTF
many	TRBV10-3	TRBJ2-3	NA	TGTGCCATCAGTGAAAGTAACTCCCACACAGATACGCAGTATTTT	CAISESNSHTDTQYF
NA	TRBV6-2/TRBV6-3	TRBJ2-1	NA	TGTGCCAGCAGTCAACTAGACGATGAGCAGTTCTTC	CASSQLDDEQFF
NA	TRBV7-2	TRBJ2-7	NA	TGTGCCAGCAGCCCTGCTGGTGGGCAGTACTTC	CASSPAGGQYF
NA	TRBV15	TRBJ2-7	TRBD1	TGTGCCACCAGCATAGAACAGGGGCACTCCTACGAGCAGTACTTC	CATSIEQGHSYEQYF
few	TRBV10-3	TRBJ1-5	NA	TGTGCCATCAGTGAGTCAGGGTCTAGCAATCAGCCCCAGCATTTT	CAISESGSSNQPQHF
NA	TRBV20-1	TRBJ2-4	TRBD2	TGCAGTGCTAGAGATCCCATGACTAGCGCCGATCTAGCCAAAAACATTCAGTACTTC	CSARDPMTSADLAKNIQYF
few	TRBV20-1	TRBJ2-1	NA	TGCAGTGCTTTAAAAGGCTCCTACAATGAGCAGTTCTTC	CSALKGSYNEQFF
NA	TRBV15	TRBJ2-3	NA	TGTGCCACCAGCAGAGATCCCAGGGGCACAGATACGCAGTATTTT	CATSRDPRGTDTQYF
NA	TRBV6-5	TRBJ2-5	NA	TGTGCCAGCAGTTACTCGATTAGCGGTTACGAAGAGACCCAGTACTTC	CASSYSISGYEETQYF
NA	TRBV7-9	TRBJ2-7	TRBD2	TGTGCCAGCAGTAAACCGGGACTAGCGGGCTACGAGCAGTACTTC	CASSKPGLAGYEQYF
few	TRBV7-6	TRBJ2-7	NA	TGTGCCAGCAGCTTAGACGTTGAGGGTAAGCAGTACTTC	CASSLDVEGKQYF
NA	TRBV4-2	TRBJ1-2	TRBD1	TGTGCCAGCAGCCCAGGACAGGGGCAGGGCTATGGCTACACCTTC	CASSPGQGQGYGYTF
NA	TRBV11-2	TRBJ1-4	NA	TGTGCCAGCAGCTCCGTTTTATCGGGGCTGAGCGAAAAACTGTTTTTT	CASSSVLSGLSEKLFF
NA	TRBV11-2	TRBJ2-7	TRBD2	TGTGCCAGCAGCTTGGTCCTAGCGGGAGCCTACGAGCAGTACTTC	CASSLVLAGAYEQYF
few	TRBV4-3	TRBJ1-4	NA	TGCGCCAGCAGCCCAGCTACCTCCCCAACAACTAATGAAAAACTGTTTTTT	CASSPATSPTTNEKLFF
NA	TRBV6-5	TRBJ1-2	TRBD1	TGTGCCAGCAGTTACTCGAACAGGGGGCGAGAAGGCTACACCTTC	CASSYSNRGREGYTF
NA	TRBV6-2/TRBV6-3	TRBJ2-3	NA	TGTGCCAGCAGTTACACCCTCGTCGGTAAAGATACGCAGTATTTT	CASSYTLVGKDTQYF
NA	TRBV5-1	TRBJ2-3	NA	TGCGCCAGCAGCTTGACTAGCCCACCGGATACGCAGTATTTT	CASSLTSPPDTQYF
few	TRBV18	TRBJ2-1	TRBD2	TGTGCCAGCTCACCACCAAATCAAGGCGGGAGCCCCCGGACGCAGCAGCAGTTCTTC	CASSPPNQGGSPRTQQQFF
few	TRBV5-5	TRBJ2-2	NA	TGTGCCAGCAACGTCAGGGTTAGCGTTCACACCGGGGAGCTGTTTTTT	CASNVRVSVHTGELFF
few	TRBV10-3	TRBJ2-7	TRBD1	TGTGCCACACAGGGACAGGGGGCCTACGAGCAGTACTTC	CATQGQGAYEQYF
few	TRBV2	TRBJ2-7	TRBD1	TGTGCCAGCAGAGAGGGGGCTGGCGAGCAGTACTTC	CASREGAGEQYF
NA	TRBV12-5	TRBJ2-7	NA	TGTGCTAGTGGTTTGGTCACAGGAGGTTACTCCTACGAGCAGTACTTC	CASGLVTGGYSYEQYF
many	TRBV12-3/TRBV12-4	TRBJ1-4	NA	TGTGCCAGCAGGCGGGACAACCATAATGAAAAACTGTTTTTT	CASRRDNHNEKLFF
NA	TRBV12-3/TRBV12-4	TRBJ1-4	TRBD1	TGTGCCAGCAGTTTCCAGGGGGCAGTTAATGAAAAACTGTTTTTT	CASSFQGAVNEKLFF
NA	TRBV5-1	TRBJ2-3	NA	TGCGCCAGCAGCATAGGGGACCTCTGGGATACGCAGTATTTT	CASSIGDLWDTQYF
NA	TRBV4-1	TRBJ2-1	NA	TGCGCCAGCAGCCTCCGGACTCTCTCCCCCTACAATGAGCAGTTCTTC	CASSLRTLSPYNEQFF
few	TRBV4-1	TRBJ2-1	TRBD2	TGCGCCAGCAGCCTAACGGGACTAGCGGGGGTAGATGAGCAGTTCTTC	CASSLTGLAGVDEQFF
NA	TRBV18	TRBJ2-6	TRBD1	TGTGCCAGCTCCCCGGGACAGGGAACCTCTGGGGCCAACGTCCTGACTTTC	CASSPGQGTSGANVLTF